Below are 32 T cell receptor beta chains sequenced from a single sample in a study of PD-1 blockade in classical Hodgkin lymphoma. TCRdb's copy holds only in-frame clones and misses some; the assay was immunoSEQ multiplex PCR. The sample consists of 30,000 or so clones, just over 70% of them appearing once. Relapse was seen in all patients after autologous stem cell transplantation, and brentuximab vedotin exposure was variable. This sample comprised peripheral blood mononuclear cells (PBMCs), obtained before the second cycle of nivolumab. These receptors all stem from a human donor with classical Hodgkin lymphoma.

The V and J genes are TRBV11-2 and TRBJ1-3; TRBD1 is a possible D gene (5 bases). The CDR3 is made up of 17 amino acids. Per germline, CDR1 SGHAT and CDR2 FQNNGV. The V and J ends lost 1 base and 0 bases respectively, with 13 bases between them. The CDR3 loop is CASSLGGVSGSGNTIYF. In DNA form, the CDR3 reads TGTGCCAGCAGCTTAGGAGGGGTTAGTGGCTCTGGAAACACCATATATTTT.

The chain has TRBV19 and TRBJ1-5; possible D gene TRBD1, 6 bases. Germline CDR1 is LNHDA and CDR2 is SQIVND (reference sequence). This CDR3 contains 16 residues. Trimming shortened V by 5 bases and J by 1 base, and 15 bases separated the two germline ends. The CDR3 reads CASSFGTWASNQPQHF. The CDR3 nucleotides are TGTGCCAGTAGTTTTGGGACATGGGCCAGCAATCAGCCCCAGCATTTT.

This chain's CDR3 is CASTRGGNEKLFF. The CDR3 bases are TGTGCCAGCACGCGGGGGGGTAATGAAAAACTGTTTTTT. The V and J genes are TRBV7-2 and TRBJ1-4, with D perhaps matching TRBD1 (5 bases). The CDR3 has 13 residues. Germline V lookup: CDR1 SGHTA, CDR2 FQGNSA. Trimming stripped 7 bases from V and 4 bases from J, with 10 bases between.

The V call is TRBV27, the J call TRBJ2-3; D might be TRBD1 or TRBD2, each matching 5 bases. CDR3 length: 13 amino acids. Germline CDR1 and CDR2: MNHEY and SMNVEV (reference sequence). The CDR3: CGGPGAAPDTQYF. For the CDR3, the DNA is TGTGGGGGCCCCGGGGCTGCCCCAGATACGCAGTATTTT.

Note on this clone: Other DNA sequences in this specimen translate into the identical CDR3. The V call is TRBV18, the J call TRBJ1-1; D not certain. CDR3 length equals 13 residues. Trimming pared 3 bases from V and 3 bases from J, leaving 8 bases between. Germline values: CDR1 KGHSH, CDR2 LQKENI. Written as DNA, the CDR3 is TGTGCCAGCTCACCTCGGACGGACACTGAAGCTTTCTTT. Translation: CASSPRTDTEAFF.

This chain uses TRBV29-1 with TRBJ1-1; D is unclear. Germline CDR1 is SQVTM and CDR2 is ANQGSEA. The CDR3 totals 16 residues. V lost 7 bases and J 5 bases, leaving 26 bases between the germline ends. The CDR3 reads CSAAYNRVGPRTEAFF. CDR3 in DNA: TGCAGCGCCGCCTATAACCGCGTAGGACCTCGGACTGAAGCTTTCTTT.

The chain employs TRBV5-1 and TRBJ2-3, with 8 bases lining up with TRBD1. Germline V gene lookup returns CDR1 SGHRS and CDR2 YFSETQ. This CDR3 is 16 amino acids long. V trimming: 3 bases; J trimming: 4 bases; junction bases outside the gene matches: 10. CDR3 coding DNA: TGCGCCAGCAGCTCGGGCCGGACAGGGAAACCAGATACGCAGTATTTT. It yields the protein CASSSGRTGKPDTQYF.

The genes are TRBV25-1 and TRBJ1-4; 7 bases are shared with TRBD1. CDR1 is MGHDK, CDR2 SYGVNS, per germline. The length of the CDR3 is 18 residues. Germline trimming cut 3 bases from V and 3 bases from J; bases unmatched to any gene: 13. The chain's CDR3 is CASSEPPFDRAANEKLFF. The CDR3 region has the DNA TGTGCCAGCAGTGAGCCCCCTTTTGACAGGGCCGCTAATGAAAAACTGTTTTTT.

The CDR3 loop is CASSILAGSYEQYF. Written as DNA, the CDR3 is TGTGCCAGCAGCATCCTAGCTGGTTCCTACGAGCAGTACTTC. The gene calls are TRBV7-8 and TRBJ2-7, with D maybe TRBD2 (5 bases). Germline V gene sequence: CDR1 SGHVS, CDR2 FQNEAQ. The CDR3 sequence is 14 residues long. V was shortened by 5 bases and J by 1 base, with 12 bases between the two germline ends.

There are a few counts of this clone. The rearrangement links TRBV28 to TRBJ1-4; D gene ambiguous. The V gene's germline CDR1 is MDHEN and CDR2 SYDVKM. Trimming shortened V by 6 bases and J by 0 bases, and 14 bases separated the two germline ends. CDR3 length: 16 residues. CDR3 amino acids: CASSPYDFATNEKLFF. DNA of the CDR3: TGTGCCAGCAGCCCCTATGACTTTGCAACTAATGAAAAACTGTTTTTT. Using reference TRBV28 and TRBJ1-4 for the parts outside the CDR3, the full variable domain is DVKVTQSSRYLVKRTGEKVFLECVQDMDHENMFWYRQDPGLGLRLIYFSYDVKMKEKGDIPEGYSVSREKKERFSLILESASTNQTSMYLCASSPYDFATNEKLFFGSGTQLSVL.

The chain has TRBV6-6 and TRBJ2-5; D is undetermined. V was pared by 0 bases and J by 2 bases, with 7 bases between. Germline CDR1 reads MNHNY; CDR2 reads SVGAGI (reference sequence). CDR3 size: 14 residues. The CDR3 here is CASSYSWNQETQYF. The CDR3 DNA is TGTGCCAGCAGTTACTCGTGGAATCAAGAGACCCAGTACTTC.

There are a few counts of this clone. The rearrangement links TRBV5-4 to TRBJ2-7; maybe TRBD1 (6 bases). The CDR3 has 13 amino acids. Germline loops: CDR1 SGHNT, CDR2 YYREEE (reference sequence). The V end lost 5 bases, the J end lost 6 bases, and 15 bases lay between the germline ends. CDR3 amino acids: CASRSGAGFEQYF. The CDR3 coding sequence is TGTGCCAGCAGATCAGGGGCCGGGTTCGAGCAGTACTTC.

The rearrangement joins TRBV7-9 to TRBJ1-1; unclear D gene. V was pared by 5 bases and J by 5 bases, with 12 bases between. The CDR3 sequence is 13 residues long. The V gene's germline CDR1 is SEHNR and CDR2 FQNEAQ (reference sequence). The CDR3 sequence is CASSIGQRTEAFF. DNA for the CDR3: TGTGCCAGCAGCATAGGTCAGAGGACTGAAGCTTTCTTT. Together with reference TRBV7-9 and TRBJ1-1, the CDR3 gives the full variable domain: DTGVSQNPRHKITKRGQNVTFRCDPISEHNRLYWYRQTLGQGPEFLTYFQNEAQLEKSRLLSDRFSAERPKGSFSTLEIQRTEQGDSAMYLCASSIGQRTEAFFGQGTRLTVV.

The chain recombines TRBV28 with TRBJ2-7, with D possibly TRBD2 on 5 matching bases. This CDR3 comprises 17 residues. Germline assignment: CDR1 MDHEN and CDR2 SYDVKM. Between the trimmed V and J ends, which lost 4 bases and 2 bases, there was a span of 21 bases. The CDR3 DNA sequence: TGTGCCAGCAGTTCACCATTACTAGTTACGTCCCCCTACGAGCAGTACTTC. Translated: CASSSPLLVTSPYEQYF.

The CDR3 protein is CASSRTGVPLREQYF. As DNA, the CDR3 is TGTGCCAGCAGTCGCACAGGGGTTCCACTACGGGAGCAGTACTTC. V usage is TRBV28 and J usage is TRBJ2-7; 7 bases align to TRBD1. The junction had 14 bases not matched to a gene; V was cut back by 5 bases and J by 7 bases. Germline values: CDR1 MDHEN, CDR2 SYDVKM. There are 15 residues in the CDR3.

This clone came up a few times. This sequence joins TRBV7-2 and TRBJ2-6; no reliable D call. In germline, CDR1 is SGHTA, CDR2 FQGNSA. The length of the CDR3 is 15 residues. The V end was cut by 1 base, the J end by 0 bases, with 4 bases between. For the CDR3, the DNA is TGTGCCAGCAGCTTAGGGAGCTCTGGGGCCAACGTCCTGACTTTC. It yields the protein CASSLGSSGANVLTF.

J is TRBJ2-5 and V is TRBV5-1; 7 bases are shared with TRBD1. With 2 bases clipped from V and 5 bases from J, the junction kept 9 bases outside the gene matches. From germline, CDR1 is SGHRS and CDR2 YFSETQ. This CDR3 spans 15 amino acids. The CDR3 reads CASSFADRDGETQYF. For the CDR3, the DNA is TGCGCCAGCAGCTTCGCCGACAGGGATGGGGAGACCCAGTACTTC.

This clone was observed a few times. The CDR3 here is CASSSGVWGGLGTDTQYF. DNA of the CDR3: TGTGCCAGCAGCTCTGGGGTGTGGGGGGGCCTGGGCACAGATACGCAGTATTTT. The chain joins TRBV7-8 to TRBJ2-3; D is possibly TRBD2 (7 bases). V lost 4 bases and J lost 1, with 21 bases in between. This CDR3 is 18 amino acids long. The germline V gene encodes CDR1 SGHVS and CDR2 FQNEAQ. Based on the CDR3 plus reference TRBV7-8 and TRBJ2-3, the full variable domain is GAGVSQSPRYKVAKRGQDVALRCDPISGHVSLFWYQQALGQGPEFLTYFQNEAQLDKSGLPSDRFFAERPEGSVSTLKIQRTQQEDSAVYLCASSSGVWGGLGTDTQYFGPGTRLTVL.

V usage is TRBV4-1 and J usage is TRBJ1-1, with no clear D. Germline lookup yields CDR1 MGHRA and CDR2 YSYEKL. Trimming removed 1 base from V and 6 bases from J, with 15 bases in between. The CDR3 covers 15 residues. For the CDR3, the DNA is TGCGCCAGCAGCCAAGGACGGCTTGTCGGCGCTGAAGCTTTCTTT. Amino acids: CASSQGRLVGAEAFF.

In its sample, this clone was seen once. This chain links TRBV7-3 with TRBJ2-7; 10 bases line up with TRBD2. CDR3 length: 15 amino acids. The germline CDR1 and CDR2 sequences are SGHTA and FQGTGA. V lost 5 bases, J lost 3 bases, and 7 bases stayed unmatched. DNA of the CDR3: TGTGCCAGCAGCCCCTCAGCGGGAGGGTTCTACGAGCAGTACTTC. Amino acids: CASSPSAGGFYEQYF.

V gene TRBV6-5 combines with J gene TRBJ2-7; 7 bases match TRBD2. Germline trimming cut 2 bases from V and 3 bases from J; bases unmatched to any gene: 4. Germline CDR1 is MNHEY and CDR2 is SVGAGI. This CDR3 region has 14 residues. The CDR3 sequence: CASSYGRGVYEQYF. In DNA form, the CDR3 reads TGTGCCAGCAGTTACGGGAGGGGAGTCTACGAGCAGTACTTC.

This rearrangement joins TRBV4-1 to TRBJ2-7; maybe TRBD1 (6 bases). The V gene lost 2 bases and the J gene lost 0 bases, with 14 bases spanning the gap. CDR1 is MGHRA, CDR2 YSYEKL, per germline. CDR3 size: 16 residues. CDR3 DNA sequence: TGCGCCAGCAGCCAACAAAGGGACACCTACTCCTACGAGCAGTACTTC. Its translation is CASSQQRDTYSYEQYF.

The CDR3 protein is CASSPFAQGGEQFF. For the CDR3, the DNA is TGTGCCAGCAGCCCATTCGCGCAGGGGGGTGAGCAGTTCTTC. The V and J genes are TRBV7-8 and TRBJ2-1; the D gene is possibly TRBD1 (7 bases). V gave up 5 bases and J gave up 9 bases, with 17 bases separating them. CDR3 size: 14 residues. The germline gives CDR1 SGHVS, CDR2 FQNEAQ.

This clone ranks as medium-sized. The chain carries TRBV29-1 and TRBJ1-1; D is possibly TRBD1 (5 bases). The CDR3 is 14 residues long. Trimming left V 6 bases short and J 0 bases short, with 14 bases between. CDR1 is SQVTM and CDR2 is ANQGSEA in the germline V gene. The CDR3 region is CSVVRPGLNTEAFF. The CDR3, as DNA: TGCAGCGTCGTGAGACCGGGGCTGAACACTGAAGCTTTCTTT.

The chain combines TRBV7-2 with TRBJ2-6; D is ambiguous. V was trimmed by 4 bases and J by 2 bases, leaving 9 bases between them. The germline V gene encodes CDR1 SGHTA and CDR2 FQGNSA. This CDR3 spans 15 amino acids. The CDR3 protein is CASSSRRAGANVLTF. Written as DNA, the CDR3 is TGTGCCAGCAGCTCCCGACGGGCTGGGGCCAACGTCCTGACTTTC.

The chain uses TRBV19 and TRBJ1-4; D is unresolved. The V end was cut by 5 bases, the J end by 7 bases, with 14 bases between. Germline lookup yields CDR1 LNHDA and CDR2 SQIVND (reference sequence). This CDR3 has 14 amino acids. The CDR3 reads CASSGRAVGEKLFF. The CDR3 coding sequence is TGTGCCAGTAGTGGACGGGCCGTTGGTGAAAAACTGTTTTTT.

The J gene is TRBJ2-6, the V gene TRBV2; D call uncertain. V shed 8 bases and J shed 0 bases, with 11 bases lying between them. The V gene's germline CDR1 is SNHLY and CDR2 FYNNEI. The CDR3 loop spans 15 amino acids. The CDR3 reads CASLPDHSGANVLTF. The CDR3 nucleotides are TGTGCCAGCCTCCCCGATCACTCTGGGGCCAACGTCCTGACTTTC. The variable domain in full, with the rest retrieved from reference TRBV2 and TRBJ2-6, is EPEVTQTPSHQVTQMGQEVILRCVPISNHLYFYWYRQILGQKVEFLVSFYNNEISEKSEIFDDQFSVERPDGSNFTLKIRSTKLEDSAMYFCASLPDHSGANVLTFGAGSRLTVL.

This clone is medium-sized (0.01 to 0.1%) in the sample. The chain employs TRBV6-5 and TRBJ2-5; the D is unclear. CDR1 and CDR2 from the germline V gene are MNHEY and SVGAGI. V gave up 6 bases and J gave up 8 bases, with 19 bases separating them. CDR3 length: 14 amino acids. CDR3 DNA: TGTGCCAGCAGCGCTAGGAATCCCCCAGGAACCCAGTACTTC. This gives the protein CASSARNPPGTQYF.

By frequency in the sample, this clone is medium-sized (0.01 to 0.1%). V is TRBV6-1 and J is TRBJ1-5; D may be TRBD1 (5 bases). The germline gives CDR1 MNHNS, CDR2 SASEGT. The CDR3 is made up of 13 amino acids. The ends were cut back, 6 bases at V and 4 bases at J, with 10 bases in the middle. The DNA for the CDR3 is TGTGCCAGCAGAGCGACAGCGAATCAGCCCCAGCATTTT. Translating it yields CASRATANQPQHF.

CDR3 DNA sequence: TGTGCCAGCACCTCCGTCGGGGGGACGAACACCGGGGAGCTGTTTTTT. Its translation: CASTSVGGTNTGELFF. V usage is TRBV28 and J usage is TRBJ2-2; 7 positions agree with TRBD2. CDR3 length equals 16 residues. V was pared by 7 bases and J by 0 bases, with 8 bases of the junction left unmatched. Germline CDR1 reads MDHEN; CDR2 reads SYDVKM.

This clone was observed a single time. The chain couples TRBV5-1 to TRBJ1-1; 8 bases match TRBD1. The germline V gene has CDR1 SGHRS and CDR2 YFSETQ. V lost 0 bases and J lost 8; bases outside the gene matches: 3. This CDR3 has 13 residues. The CDR3 spells CASSLGTGGEAFF. The CDR3 DNA follows: TGCGCCAGCAGCTTGGGAACAGGGGGGGAAGCTTTCTTT.

This clone turned up a few times. Here the CDR3 DNA reads TGTGCCAGCAGTTACATGACAGGGGCCGTAGAGACCCAGTACTTC. Amino acid sequence: CASSYMTGAVETQYF. This rearrangement joins TRBV6-5 to TRBJ2-5; 8 nucleotides align to TRBD1. This CDR3 has 15 residues. Trimming at V came to 2 bases and at J to 4 bases, leaving 6 bases not matched to a gene. The V gene's germline CDR1 is MNHEY and CDR2 SVGAGI.